This record looks at one T cell receptor (beta chain) sequence and its context. Produced via immunoSEQ multiplex PCR; TCRdb's table is partial and in-frame only. The sample records around 80,000 clones, around 89% being singletons. These data originate in a study of blood T cell repertoires in COVID-19. Study at large: Samples of COVID-19 (acute and convalescent) were obtained from the United States, Italy and Spain. From T cells, B-cell-depleted T cells, or PBMCs came the material, which was cDNA or gDNA.

The germline CDR1 and CDR2 sequences are KGHDR and SFDVKD. The CDR3 consists of 16 residues. Trimming cost V 4 bases and J 5 bases, with 16 bases left between them. Sequencing was performed on peripheral blood. The chain combines TRBV24-1 with TRBJ2-2, with D possibly TRBD2 on 5 matching bases. This clonotype was obtained from a man between 60 and 70 years old with acute or convalescent COVID-19. The DNA of the CDR3 is TGTGCCACCAGTGAACCAGGCCCCGCGGGTACCGGGGAGCTGTTTTTT. Encoded protein: CATSEPGPAGTGELFF.